Listed here is a single T cell receptor beta chain. The antigen is unknown. Terminally differentiated effector memory CD45RA+ cells were excluded from the naive CD8 cells, which were CD45RO-negative and positively selected for CCR7. The data stem from a study of shared clonotypes between healthy human individuals. Study-level points and caveats: Non-shared clonotypes displayed generation probabilities falling below those of clonotypes present in all four donors.

Germline assignment: CDR1 ENHRY and CDR2 SYGVKD. The V and J ends lost 6 bases and 2 bases respectively, with 23 bases between them. The CDR3 is 18 amino acids. Repertoires were generated with immunoSEQ multiplex PCR, while TCRdb's copy carries only in-frame clones and drops some. The data show about 2.2 million clones, approximately 94% seen once. The sequenced sample was naive CD8+ T cells from PBMCs. This clonotype originated in a man aged 18-30 years in good health. Some clones in this sample may be carry-over from other donors' samples. V and J are TRBV10-3 and TRBJ1-3, with D tentatively TRBD1 (6 bases). The CDR3 region has the DNA TGTGCCATCAGGATGGGGGCAGGGTCGACATCTCCTGGAAACACCATATATTTT. This gives the protein CAIRMGAGSTSPGNTIYF.